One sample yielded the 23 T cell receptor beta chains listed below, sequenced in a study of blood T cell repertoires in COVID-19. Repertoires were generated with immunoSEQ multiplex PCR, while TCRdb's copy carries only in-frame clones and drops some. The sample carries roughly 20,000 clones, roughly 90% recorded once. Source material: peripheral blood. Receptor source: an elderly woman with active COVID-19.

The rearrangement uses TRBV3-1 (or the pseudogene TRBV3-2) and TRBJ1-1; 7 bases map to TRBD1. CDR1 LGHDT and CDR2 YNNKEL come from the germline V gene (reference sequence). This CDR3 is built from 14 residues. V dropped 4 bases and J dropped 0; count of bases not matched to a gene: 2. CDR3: CASSPGQMNTEAFF. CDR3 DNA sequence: TGTGCCAGCAGCCCGGGACAGATGAACACTGAAGCTTTCTTT.

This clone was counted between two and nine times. The CDR3 DNA reads as TGTGCCAGCAGTTCCTCCCCGGTTGGCTACACCTTC. The encoded protein is CASSSSPVGYTF. The V gene is TRBV12-3 or TRBV12-4, the J gene TRBJ1-2; D remains unclear. The V gene lost 4 bases and the J gene lost 7 bases, with 10 bases spanning the gap. CDR3 length: 12 residues.

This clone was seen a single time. In DNA form, the CDR3 reads TGTGCCAGCACCCCCACGACAAATATGAACACTGAAGCTTTCTTT. It specifies CASTPTTNMNTEAFF. The V gene is TRBV6-5, the J gene TRBJ1-1; D is unclear. Germline CDR1 and CDR2: MNHEY and SVGAGI. V gave up 7 bases and J gave up 0 bases, with 15 bases separating them. The CDR3 sequence is 15 residues long.

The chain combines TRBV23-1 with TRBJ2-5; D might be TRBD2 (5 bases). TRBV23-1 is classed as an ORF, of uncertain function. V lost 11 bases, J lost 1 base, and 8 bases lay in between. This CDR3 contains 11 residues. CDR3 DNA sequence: TGCGCCCGCCGGGGCCAAGAGACCCAGTACTTC. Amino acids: CARRGQETQYF.

The CDR3 reads CASSPTGQYTYEQYF. For the CDR3, the DNA is TGTGCCAGCAGTCCCACGGGACAGTATACCTACGAGCAGTACTTC. The chain is built from TRBV6-6 and TRBJ2-7; 7 bases fit TRBD1. CDR3 length equals 15 residues. Per germline, CDR1 MNHNY and CDR2 SVGAGI (reference sequence). V trimming: 5 bases; J trimming: 2 bases; junction bases outside the gene matches: 9.

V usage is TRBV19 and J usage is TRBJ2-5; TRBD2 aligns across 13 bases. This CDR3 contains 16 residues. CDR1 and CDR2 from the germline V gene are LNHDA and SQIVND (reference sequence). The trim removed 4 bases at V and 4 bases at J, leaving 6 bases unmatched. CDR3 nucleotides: TGTGCCAGTAGTAAGACTAGCGGGGGGAGCACAGAGACCCAGTACTTC. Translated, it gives CASSKTSGGSTETQYF. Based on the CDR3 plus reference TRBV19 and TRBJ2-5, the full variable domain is DGGITQSPKYLFRKEGQNVTLSCEQNLNHDAMYWYRQDPGQGLRLIYYSQIVNDFQKGDIAEGYSVSREKKESFPLTVTSAQKNPTAFYLCASSKTSGGSTETQYFGPGTRLLVL.

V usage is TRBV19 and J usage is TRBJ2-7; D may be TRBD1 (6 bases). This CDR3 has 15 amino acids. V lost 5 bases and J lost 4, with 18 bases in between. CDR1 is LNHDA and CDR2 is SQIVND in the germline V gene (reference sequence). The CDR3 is CASSLGLGRGYEQYF. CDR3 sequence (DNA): TGTGCCAGTAGTCTGGGGCTGGGCAGGGGTTACGAGCAGTACTTC.

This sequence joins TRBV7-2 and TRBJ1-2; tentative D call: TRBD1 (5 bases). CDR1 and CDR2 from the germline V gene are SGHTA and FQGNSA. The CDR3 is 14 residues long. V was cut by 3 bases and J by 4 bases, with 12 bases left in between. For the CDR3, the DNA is TGTGCCAGCAGCTTCTCTGGGGGGGGCTATGGCTACACCTTC. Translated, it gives CASSFSGGGYGYTF. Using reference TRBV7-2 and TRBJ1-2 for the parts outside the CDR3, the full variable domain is GAGVSQSPSNKVTEKGKDVELRCDPISGHTALYWYRQSLGQGLEFLIYFQGNSAPDKSGLPSDRFSAERTGGSVSTLTIQRTQQEDSAVYLCASSFSGGGYGYTFGSGTRLTVV.

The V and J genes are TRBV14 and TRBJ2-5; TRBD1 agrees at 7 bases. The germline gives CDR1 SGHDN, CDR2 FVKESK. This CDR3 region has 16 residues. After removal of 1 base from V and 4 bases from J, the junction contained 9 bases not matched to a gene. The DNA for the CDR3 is TGTGCCAGCAGCCAAGGTCCGGGACAGTTCCTAGAGACCCAGTACTTC. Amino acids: CASSQGPGQFLETQYF.

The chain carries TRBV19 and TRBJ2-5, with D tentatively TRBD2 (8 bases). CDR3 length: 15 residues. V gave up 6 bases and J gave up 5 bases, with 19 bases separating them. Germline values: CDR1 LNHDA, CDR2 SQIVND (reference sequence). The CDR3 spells CASRAGQTSVETQYF. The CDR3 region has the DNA TGTGCCAGTAGGGCGGGACAGACTAGCGTTGAGACCCAGTACTTC.

The CDR3 sequence is CASSMRTPAREQYF. The CDR3 DNA reads as TGTGCCAGTAGTATGCGGACTCCCGCTCGGGAGCAGTACTTC. J is TRBJ2-7 and V is TRBV19, with D perhaps matching TRBD2 (5 bases). The CDR3 length is 14 residues. Germline assignment: CDR1 LNHDA and CDR2 SQIVND (reference sequence). V lost 3 bases and J lost 7, with 16 bases in between.

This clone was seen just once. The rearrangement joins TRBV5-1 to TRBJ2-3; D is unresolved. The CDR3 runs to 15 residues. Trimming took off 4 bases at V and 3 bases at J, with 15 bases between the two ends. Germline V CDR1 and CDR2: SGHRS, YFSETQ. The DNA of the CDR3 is TGCGCCAGCAGCCAAATCGGTTTCGGGACAGATACGCAGTATTTT. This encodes CASSQIGFGTDTQYF.

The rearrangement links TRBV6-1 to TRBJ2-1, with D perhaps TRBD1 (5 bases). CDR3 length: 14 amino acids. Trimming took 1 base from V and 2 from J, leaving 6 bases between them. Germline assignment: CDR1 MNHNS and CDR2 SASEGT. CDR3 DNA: TGTGCCAGCAGTGAAGGACAGCCCTACAATGAGCAGTTCTTC. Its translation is CASSEGQPYNEQFF.

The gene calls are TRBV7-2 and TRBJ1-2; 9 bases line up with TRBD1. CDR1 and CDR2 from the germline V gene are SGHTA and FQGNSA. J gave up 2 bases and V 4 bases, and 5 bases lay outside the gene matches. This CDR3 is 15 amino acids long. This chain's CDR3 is CASSSSGTGNYGYTF. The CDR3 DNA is TGTGCCAGCAGCTCTTCCGGGACAGGGAACTATGGCTACACCTTC.

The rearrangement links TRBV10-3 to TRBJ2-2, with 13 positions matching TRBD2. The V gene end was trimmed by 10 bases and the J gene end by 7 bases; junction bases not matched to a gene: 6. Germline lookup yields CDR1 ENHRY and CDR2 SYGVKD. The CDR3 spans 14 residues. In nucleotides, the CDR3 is TGTGCCACTGGACTAGCGGGGGAGGTCGGGGAGCTGTTTTTT. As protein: CATGLAGEVGELFF.

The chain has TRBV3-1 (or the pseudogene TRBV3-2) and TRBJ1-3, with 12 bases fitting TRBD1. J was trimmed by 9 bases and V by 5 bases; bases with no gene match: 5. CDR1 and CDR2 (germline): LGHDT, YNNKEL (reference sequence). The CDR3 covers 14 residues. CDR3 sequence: CASSSGQGASTIYF. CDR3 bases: TGTGCCAGCAGCTCGGGACAGGGGGCGAGCACCATATATTTT.

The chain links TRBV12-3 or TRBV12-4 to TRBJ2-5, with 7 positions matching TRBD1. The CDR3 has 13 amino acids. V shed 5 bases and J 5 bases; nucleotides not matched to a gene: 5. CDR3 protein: CASSGRGLETQYF. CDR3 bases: TGTGCCAGCAGTGGTAGGGGGCTGGAGACCCAGTACTTC.

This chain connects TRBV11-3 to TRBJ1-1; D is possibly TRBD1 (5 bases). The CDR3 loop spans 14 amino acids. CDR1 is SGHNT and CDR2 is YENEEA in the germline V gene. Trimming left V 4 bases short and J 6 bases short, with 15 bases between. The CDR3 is CASSSTRAGAEAFF. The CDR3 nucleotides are TGTGCCAGCAGCTCGACCAGGGCCGGCGCTGAAGCTTTCTTT.

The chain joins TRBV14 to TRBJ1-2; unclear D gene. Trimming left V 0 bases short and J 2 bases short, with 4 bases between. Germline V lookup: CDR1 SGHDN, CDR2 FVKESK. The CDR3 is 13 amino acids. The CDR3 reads CASSQDQNYGYTF. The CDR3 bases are TGTGCCAGCAGCCAAGACCAGAACTATGGCTACACCTTC.

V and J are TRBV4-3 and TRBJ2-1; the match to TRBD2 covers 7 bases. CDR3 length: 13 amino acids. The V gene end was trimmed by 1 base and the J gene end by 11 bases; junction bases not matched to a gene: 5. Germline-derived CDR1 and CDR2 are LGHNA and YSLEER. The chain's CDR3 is CASSQGTSYQQFF. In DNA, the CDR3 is TGCGCCAGCAGCCAAGGGACTAGTTATCAGCAGTTCTTC.

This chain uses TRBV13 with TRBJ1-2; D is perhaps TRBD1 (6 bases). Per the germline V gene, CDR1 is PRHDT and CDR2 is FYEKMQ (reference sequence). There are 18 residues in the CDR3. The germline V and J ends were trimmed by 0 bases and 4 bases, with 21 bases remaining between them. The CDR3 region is CASSLGMGTLQGVYGYTF. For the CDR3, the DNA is TGTGCCAGCAGCTTAGGCATGGGGACACTGCAAGGGGTCTATGGCTACACCTTC. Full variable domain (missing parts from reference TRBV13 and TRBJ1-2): AAGVIQSPRHLIKEKRETATLKCYPIPRHDTVYWYQQGPGQDPQFLISFYEKMQSDKGSIPDRFSAQQFSDYHSELNMSSLELGDSALYFCASSLGMGTLQGVYGYTFGSGTRLTVV.

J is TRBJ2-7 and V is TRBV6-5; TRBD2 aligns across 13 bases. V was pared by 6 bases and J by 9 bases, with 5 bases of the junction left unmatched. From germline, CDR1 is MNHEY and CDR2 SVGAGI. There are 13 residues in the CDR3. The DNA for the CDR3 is TGTGCCAGCAGCTCTACTAGCGGGGGGGGGCAGTACTTC. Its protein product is CASSSTSGGGQYF.

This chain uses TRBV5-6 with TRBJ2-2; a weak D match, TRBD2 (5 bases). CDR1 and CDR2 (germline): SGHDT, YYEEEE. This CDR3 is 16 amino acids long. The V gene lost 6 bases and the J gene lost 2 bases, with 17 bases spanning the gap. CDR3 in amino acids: CASNRRRLGNTGELFF. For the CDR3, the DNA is TGTGCCAGCAACCGGAGGAGGCTTGGTAACACCGGGGAGCTGTTTTTT.